A single sample is the source of the 8 T cell receptor beta chains below, sequenced in a study of blood T cell repertoires in COVID-19. Profiled with immunoSEQ multiplex PCR; TCRdb holds only in-frame clones, not every one. The sample has nearly 350,000 clones, about 86% seen once. Sequencing was performed on peripheral blood. The receptor set was obtained from a man aged 25-45 years with active or convalescent COVID-19.

The V gene is TRBV7-3, the J gene TRBJ1-3; possibly TRBD1 for D (5 bases). Germline loops: CDR1 SGHTA, CDR2 FQGTGA. With 5 bases removed from V and 4 bases from J, the gap between germline ends came to 9 bases. The CDR3 has 13 amino acids. The CDR3 sequence is CASSANRGNTIYF. The CDR3 region has the DNA TGTGCCAGCAGCGCCAACAGGGGAAACACCATATATTTT.

This chain's CDR3 is CASSLQGGDTGELFF. In DNA form, the CDR3 reads TGTGCCAGCAGCCTACAGGGGGGCGACACCGGGGAGCTGTTTTTT. The J gene is TRBJ2-2, the V gene TRBV7-2; 8 bases fit TRBD1. Germline V gene lookup returns CDR1 SGHTA and CDR2 FQGNSA. This CDR3 spans 15 amino acids. V was pared by 5 bases and J by 3 bases, with 5 bases of the junction left unmatched.

This chain connects TRBV12-3 or TRBV12-4 to TRBJ1-2; 7 bases line up with TRBD1. After removal of 11 bases from V and 8 bases from J, the junction contained 14 bases not matched to a gene. The CDR3 length is 13 residues. In DNA, the CDR3 is TGTGCCTGCTGGCCCGACAGGGCGGGCGGCTACACCTTC. Amino acids: CACWPDRAGGYTF.

The sample holds a few counts of this clone. The chain is built from TRBV5-4 and TRBJ2-1; a possible D gene is TRBD2 (7 bases). Germline V gene lookup returns CDR1 SGHNT and CDR2 YYREEE (reference sequence). The V end was cut by 6 bases, the J end by 0 bases, with 16 bases between. This CDR3 spans 16 amino acids. CDR3 coding DNA: TGTGCCAGCACCTTCGGGGGGCCTAGCTCCTACAATGAGCAGTTCTTC. Encoded protein: CASTFGGPSSYNEQFF.

The rearrangement links TRBV28 to TRBJ2-5; no definite D call. Looked up from germline, CDR1 is MDHEN and CDR2 is SYDVKM. Trimming pared 4 bases from V and 7 bases from J, leaving 10 bases between. The CDR3 covers 12 residues. CDR3 region: CASSSPPGTQYF. The CDR3 region has the DNA TGTGCCAGCAGTTCCCCGCCGGGGACCCAGTACTTC.

The rearrangement uses TRBV7-3 and TRBJ2-3; D remains unclear. V was shortened by 6 bases and J by 6 bases, with 13 bases between the two germline ends. CDR3 length: 13 amino acids. Germline-derived CDR1 and CDR2 are SGHTA and FQGTGA. CDR3 nucleotide sequence: TGTGCCAGCAGTCTCGGGTCCTTGGATACGCAGTATTTT. This translates into CASSLGSLDTQYF.

This clone was picked up one time. The genes are TRBV7-8 and TRBJ1-5; unclear D gene. The CDR3 runs to 13 residues. Germline values: CDR1 SGHVS, CDR2 FQNEAQ. V lost 3 bases to trimming and J lost 1 base, with 4 bases between them. The CDR3 region is CASSLRSNQPQHF. DNA for the CDR3: TGTGCCAGCAGCTTGAGGAGCAATCAGCCCCAGCATTTT. Full variable domain (remainder filled in from reference TRBV7-8 and TRBJ1-5): GAGVSQSPRYKVAKRGQDVALRCDPISGHVSLFWYQQALGQGPEFLTYFQNEAQLDKSGLPSDRFFAERPEGSVSTLKIQRTQQEDSAVYLCASSLRSNQPQHFGDGTRLSIL.

V is TRBV5-1 and J is TRBJ2-3, with a tentative D call TRBD2 (6 bases). V was trimmed by 7 bases and J by 0 bases, leaving 12 bases between them. The CDR3 sequence is 14 residues long. CDR1 is SGHRS and CDR2 is YFSETQ in the germline V gene. Here the CDR3 reads CASLRGRSTDTQYF. In DNA, the CDR3 is TGCGCCAGCCTGCGGGGTAGGAGCACAGATACGCAGTATTTT.